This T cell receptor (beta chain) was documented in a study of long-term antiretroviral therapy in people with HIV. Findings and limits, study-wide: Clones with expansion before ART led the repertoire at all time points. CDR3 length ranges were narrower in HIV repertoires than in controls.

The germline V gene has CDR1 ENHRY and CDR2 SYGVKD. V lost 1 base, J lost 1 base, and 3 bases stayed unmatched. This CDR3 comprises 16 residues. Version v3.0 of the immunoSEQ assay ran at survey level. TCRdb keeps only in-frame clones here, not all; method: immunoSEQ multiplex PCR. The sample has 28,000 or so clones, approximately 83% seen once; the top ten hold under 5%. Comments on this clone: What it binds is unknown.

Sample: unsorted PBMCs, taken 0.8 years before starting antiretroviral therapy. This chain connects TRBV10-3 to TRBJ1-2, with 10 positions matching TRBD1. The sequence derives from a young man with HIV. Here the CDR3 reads CAISELTGGLNYGYTF. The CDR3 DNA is TGTGCCATCAGTGAGTTGACAGGGGGCCTTAACTATGGCTACACCTTC.